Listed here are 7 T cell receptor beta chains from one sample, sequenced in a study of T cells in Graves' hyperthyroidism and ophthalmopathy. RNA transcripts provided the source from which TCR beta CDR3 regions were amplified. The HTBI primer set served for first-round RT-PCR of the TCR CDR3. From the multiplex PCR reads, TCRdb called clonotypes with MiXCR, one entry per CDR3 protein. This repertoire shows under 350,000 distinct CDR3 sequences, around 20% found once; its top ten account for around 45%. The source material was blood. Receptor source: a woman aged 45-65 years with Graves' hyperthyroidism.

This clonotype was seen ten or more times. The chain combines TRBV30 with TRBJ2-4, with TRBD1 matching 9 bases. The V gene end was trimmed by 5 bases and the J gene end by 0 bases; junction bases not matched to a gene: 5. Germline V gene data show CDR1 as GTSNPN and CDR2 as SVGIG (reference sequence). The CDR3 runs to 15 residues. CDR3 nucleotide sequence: TGTGCCTGGGGGACAGGGATAATAGCCAAAAACATTCAGTACTTC. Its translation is CAWGTGIIAKNIQYF.

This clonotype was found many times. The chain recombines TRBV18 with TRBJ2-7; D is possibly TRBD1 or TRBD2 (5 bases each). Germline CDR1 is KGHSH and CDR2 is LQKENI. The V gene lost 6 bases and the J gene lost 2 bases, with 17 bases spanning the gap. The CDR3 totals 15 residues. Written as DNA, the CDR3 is TGTGCCAGCTCCTTTATGGGGGATCCCCCCTACGAGCAGTACTTC. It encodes CASSFMGDPPYEQYF.

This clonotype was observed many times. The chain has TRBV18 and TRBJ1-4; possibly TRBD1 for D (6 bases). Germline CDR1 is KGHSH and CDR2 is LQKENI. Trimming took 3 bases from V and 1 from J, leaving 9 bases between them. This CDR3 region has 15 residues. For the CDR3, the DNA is TGTGCCAGCTCACCGGAACAGGGAACTAATGAAAAACTGTTTTTT. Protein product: CASSPEQGTNEKLFF.

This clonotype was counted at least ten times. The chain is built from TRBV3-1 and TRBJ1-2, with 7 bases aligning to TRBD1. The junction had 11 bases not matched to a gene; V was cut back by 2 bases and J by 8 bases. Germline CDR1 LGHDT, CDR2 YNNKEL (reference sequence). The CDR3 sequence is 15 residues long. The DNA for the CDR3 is TGTGCCAGCAGCCAAAGAGGGGGCTCGCTATCGGGCTACACCTTC. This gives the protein CASSQRGGSLSGYTF.

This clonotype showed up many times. CDR3 loop: CASSLNGRPGKYEQYF. The CDR3, as DNA: TGTGCCAGCAGTTTAAACGGGCGGCCAGGGAAGTACGAGCAGTACTTC. The chain joins TRBV28 to TRBJ2-7, with D perhaps TRBD1 (5 bases). This CDR3 contains 16 residues. The ends were cut back, 2 bases at V and 4 bases at J, with 18 bases in the middle. Looked up from germline, CDR1 is MDHEN and CDR2 is SYDVKM. The full variable domain, with the rest looked up from reference TRBV28 and TRBJ2-7, is DVKVTQSSRYLVKRTGEKVFLECVQDMDHENMFWYRQDPGLGLRLIYFSYDVKMKEKGDIPEGYSVSREKKERFSLILESASTNQTSMYLCASSLNGRPGKYEQYFGPGTRLTVT.

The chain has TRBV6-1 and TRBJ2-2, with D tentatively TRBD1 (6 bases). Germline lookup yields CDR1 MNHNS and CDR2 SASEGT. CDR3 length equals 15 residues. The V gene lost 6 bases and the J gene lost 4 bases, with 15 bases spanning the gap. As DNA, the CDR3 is TGTGCCAGCAGATTCGGGACATCTGGCACCGGGGAGCTGTTTTTT. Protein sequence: CASRFGTSGTGELFF.

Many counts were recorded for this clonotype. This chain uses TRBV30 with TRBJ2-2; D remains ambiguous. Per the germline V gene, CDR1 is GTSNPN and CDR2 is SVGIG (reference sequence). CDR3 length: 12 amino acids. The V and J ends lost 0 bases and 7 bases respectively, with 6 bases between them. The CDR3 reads CAWSVDSGELFF. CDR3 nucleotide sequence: TGTGCCTGGAGTGTAGATAGCGGGGAGCTGTTTTTT. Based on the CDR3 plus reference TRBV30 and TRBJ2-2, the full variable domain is SQTIHQWPATLVQPVGSPLSLECTVEGTSNPNLYWYRQAAGRGLQLLFYSVGIGQISSEVPQNLSASRPQDRQFILSSKKLLLSDSGFYLCAWSVDSGELFFGEGSRLTVL.